These 18 T cell receptor beta chains were sequenced from one sample in a study of cytomegalovirus exposure and HLA in healthy donors. TCRdb's table, derived via immunoSEQ multiplex PCR, lists solely in-frame clones and lacks some. The sample consists of about 150,000 clones, about 89% of them appearing once. Sequencing was performed on PBMCs. These receptors came from a man aged 18 to 30 in good health and CMV-seronegative.

The CDR3 spells CATSTWAAGGSYEQYF. For the CDR3, the DNA is TGTGCCACCAGCACCTGGGCCGCAGGGGGGTCCTACGAGCAGTACTTC. The rearrangement links TRBV15 to TRBJ2-7, with a weak D call TRBD1 (7 bases). The germline CDR1 and CDR2 sequences are LNHNV and YYDKDF (reference sequence). The length of the CDR3 is 16 residues. V was trimmed by 4 bases and J by 1 base, leaving 17 bases between them. The full variable domain, in which reference TRBV15 and TRBJ2-7 provide the parts outside the CDR3, is DAMVIQNPRYQVTQFGKPVTLSCSQTLNHNVMYWYQQKSSQAPKLLFHYYDKDFNNEADTPDNFQSRRPNTSFCFLDIRSPGLGDTAMYLCATSTWAAGGSYEQYFGPGTRLTVT.

J is TRBJ2-5 and V is TRBV5-5; 11 bases map to TRBD2. Germline lookup yields CDR1 SGHKS and CDR2 YYEKEE (reference sequence). CDR3 length: 18 residues. V lost 3 bases and J lost 1; bases outside the gene matches: 11. CDR3 amino acids: CASSSKYGTSGLQETQYF. CDR3 DNA: TGTGCCAGCAGCTCAAAATATGGGACTAGCGGACTCCAAGAGACCCAGTACTTC.

This chain joins TRBV6-5 and TRBJ1-1; D unresolved. CDR1 MNHEY and CDR2 SVGAGI come from the germline V gene. The CDR3 is made up of 14 amino acids. V was pared by 2 bases and J by 1 base, with 8 bases between. In nucleotides, the CDR3 is TGTGCCAGCAGTTACCATGGGCCGAACACTGAAGCTTTCTTT. This encodes CASSYHGPNTEAFF.

The V and J genes are TRBV6-4 and TRBJ2-6; D is unclear. Trimming cost V 4 bases and J 4 bases, with 11 bases left between them. The CDR3 sequence is 15 residues long. Germline CDR1 reads MRHNA; CDR2 reads SNTAGT. The CDR3 DNA sequence: TGTGCCAGCAGTGCCGGCGGCGACGGGGCCAACGTCCTGACTTTC. This encodes CASSAGGDGANVLTF.

The chain recombines TRBV5-4 with TRBJ2-5; a possible D gene is TRBD2 (6 bases). Germline lookup yields CDR1 SGHNT and CDR2 YYREEE (reference sequence). With 0 bases removed from V and 5 bases from J, the gap between germline ends came to 14 bases. The CDR3 runs 15 residues. The CDR3 sequence is CASSLVEGAGETQYF. The CDR3 nucleotides read TGTGCCAGCAGCTTGGTGGAGGGCGCGGGGGAGACCCAGTACTTC.

This chain joins TRBV5-1 and TRBJ1-6; D remains unclear. Germline CDR1 SGHRS, CDR2 YFSETQ. The CDR3 runs to 14 residues. Between the trimmed V and J ends, which lost 0 bases and 5 bases, there was a span of 6 bases. The CDR3 loop reads CASSLGQDNSPLHF. CDR3 coding DNA: TGCGCCAGCAGCTTGGGTCAGGATAATTCACCCCTCCACTTT. Full variable domain (rest looked up from reference TRBV5-1 and TRBJ1-6): KAGVTQTPRYLIKTRGQQVTLSCSPISGHRSVSWYQQTPGQGLQFLFEYFSETQRNKGNFPGRFSGRQFSNSRSEMNVSTLELGDSALYLCASSLGQDNSPLHFGNGTRLTVT.

This chain connects TRBV13 to TRBJ2-1; 15 nucleotides line up with TRBD2. The CDR3 is 16 amino acids. The germline gives CDR1 PRHDT, CDR2 FYEKMQ (reference sequence). V lost 4 bases, J lost 9 bases, and 7 bases stayed unmatched. The CDR3 DNA follows: TGTGCCAGCAGCTCCGAAAAGGGACTAGCGGGAGGTGAGCAGTTCTTC. Translating gives CASSSEKGLAGGEQFF. Full variable domain (remainder filled in from reference TRBV13 and TRBJ2-1): AAGVIQSPRHLIKEKRETATLKCYPIPRHDTVYWYQQGPGQDPQFLISFYEKMQSDKGSIPDRFSAQQFSDYHSELNMSSLELGDSALYFCASSSEKGLAGGEQFFGPGTRLTVL.

The rearrangement links TRBV18 to TRBJ1-1; TRBD1 might be the D (6 bases). The CDR3 extends over 17 amino acids. CDR1 and CDR2 (germline): KGHSH, LQKENI. The V gene lost 3 bases and the J gene lost 0 bases, with 17 bases spanning the gap. Here the CDR3 DNA reads TGTGCCAGCTCACCTGCAGGGGCTGCTAATATGAACACTGAAGCTTTCTTT. Protein sequence: CASSPAGAANMNTEAFF. Combining the CDR3 with reference TRBV18 and TRBJ1-1 gives the whole variable domain NAGVMQNPRHLVRRRGQEARLRCSPMKGHSHVYWYRQLPEEGLKFMVYLQKENIIDESGMPKERFSAEFPKEGPSILRIQQVVRGDSAAYFCASSPAGAANMNTEAFFGQGTRLTVV.

The chain is built from TRBV14 and TRBJ2-1; D not certain. This CDR3 contains 12 residues. The germline gives CDR1 SGHDN, CDR2 FVKESK. Trimming cost V 3 bases and J 4 bases, with 4 bases left between them. As DNA, the CDR3 is TGTGCCAGCAGCCAGAGATACAATGAGCAGTTCTTC. As protein: CASSQRYNEQFF.

CDR3 coding DNA: TGTGCCAGCAGTTCCCGGGGGGGGGACCATGAAAAACTGTTTTTT. Its protein product is CASSSRGGDHEKLFF. The chain has TRBV6-6 and TRBJ1-4, with a weak D call TRBD1 (5 bases). CDR3 length: 15 residues. Germline V lookup: CDR1 MNHNY, CDR2 SVGAGI (reference sequence). The ends were cut back, 4 bases at V and 6 bases at J, with 15 bases in the middle.

CDR3 nucleotide sequence: TGTGCCATCAGTGAGCTCCTAGCGGGAGGGGGTGAGCAGTTCTTC. This sequence encodes CAISELLAGGGEQFF. The V call is TRBV10-3, the J call TRBJ2-1; 12 bases fit TRBD2. V shed 2 bases, J shed 9 bases, and the junction held 5 bases outside the gene matches. CDR1 is ENHRY, CDR2 SYGVKD, per germline. CDR3 size: 15 residues.

The V and J genes are TRBV19 and TRBJ1-5, with D unresolved. Germline CDR1 LNHDA, CDR2 SQIVND (reference sequence). The V and J ends lost 5 bases and 1 base respectively, with 12 bases between them. The length of the CDR3 is 15 residues. The CDR3 nucleotides read TGTGCCAGTAGTGCCCCAACACTAAGCAATCAGCCCCAGCATTTT. Its protein product is CASSAPTLSNQPQHF. Filled out from reference TRBV19 and TRBJ1-5, the complete variable domain reads DGGITQSPKYLFRKEGQNVTLSCEQNLNHDAMYWYRQDPGQGLRLIYYSQIVNDFQKGDIAEGYSVSREKKESFPLTVTSAQKNPTAFYLCASSAPTLSNQPQHFGDGTRLSIL.

The chain employs TRBV5-1 and TRBJ2-1, with D perhaps TRBD1 (6 bases). Germline-derived CDR1 and CDR2 are SGHRS and YFSETQ. The CDR3 spans 15 residues. The V and J ends lost 4 bases and 4 bases respectively, with 15 bases between them. CDR3 sequence: CASSPDRVGYNEQFF. CDR3 nucleotide sequence: TGCGCCAGCAGCCCGGACAGAGTTGGGTACAATGAGCAGTTCTTC.

The gene calls are TRBV27 and TRBJ2-3; D is possibly TRBD2 (6 bases). V was trimmed by 1 base and J by 0 bases, leaving 17 bases between them. The germline CDR1 and CDR2 sequences are MNHEY and SMNVEV (reference sequence). The CDR3 length is 18 residues. The CDR3 DNA follows: TGTGCCAGCAGTTTATTGACAACTAGCAGTTCTAGCACAGATACGCAGTATTTT. The encoded protein is CASSLLTTSSSSTDTQYF.

The chain couples TRBV2 to TRBJ2-2; a weak D match, TRBD1 (5 bases). This CDR3 is 14 amino acids long. V lost 4 bases to trimming and J lost 7 bases, with 13 bases between them. CDR1 and CDR2 (germline): SNHLY, FYNNEI. CDR3 residues: CASSAVQVSGELFF. As DNA, the CDR3 is TGTGCCAGCAGTGCCGTACAGGTTAGCGGGGAGCTGTTTTTT.

This chain joins TRBV7-9 and TRBJ1-4; TRBD1 matches at 7 bases. The CDR3 contains 15 residues. V lost 0 bases, J lost 7 bases, and 5 bases stayed unmatched. CDR1 SEHNR and CDR2 FQNEAQ come from the germline V gene (reference sequence). CDR3 coding DNA: TGTGCCAGCAGCTTAGCCGACAGGGTTAGTGAAAAACTGTTTTTT. This codes for CASSLADRVSEKLFF.

This clone was counted once. The chain couples TRBV2 to TRBJ2-5, with D maybe TRBD2 (6 bases). Trimming took off 3 bases at V and 1 base at J, with 12 bases between the two ends. The germline V gene encodes CDR1 SNHLY and CDR2 FYNNEI. This CDR3 comprises 15 residues. The CDR3 loop reads CASSELLGGQETQYF. For the CDR3, the DNA is TGTGCCAGCAGTGAGCTTTTGGGGGGCCAAGAGACCCAGTACTTC.

The gene calls are TRBV7-9 and TRBJ1-1; D not resolved. This CDR3 has 13 amino acids. Germline loops: CDR1 SEHNR, CDR2 FQNEAQ (reference sequence). V dropped 5 bases and J dropped 6 bases, with 13 bases sitting between them. As DNA, the CDR3 is TGTGCCAGCAGCCCCGCGGCCCTCGCTGAAGCTTTCTTT. Amino acids: CASSPAALAEAFF.